Listed below are T cell receptor beta chains from one sample, sequenced in a study of cytomegalovirus exposure and HLA in healthy donors. Using immunoSEQ multiplex PCR, the repertoire was profiled, and TCRdb retains in-frame clones only, with some absent. The table records hundreds of thousands of clones, roughly 80% of them present only once. The sample was PBMCs. The receptors shown here come from a girl aged 5-17 years in good health and CMV-seronegative. Both conserved end residues are part of each CDR3. D genes are given only for firm matches. Size is stated for part of the rows, as once, few or many counts, or as a class when the clone is expanded.

clone_size: -
d_call: -
v_call: TRBV6-6
j_call: TRBJ1-5
cdr3_aa: CASSYARQEQPQHF
cdr3_nt: TGTGCCAGCAGTTACGCCAGACAGGAACAGCCCCAGCATTTT

clone_size: -
d_call: TRBD1
v_call: TRBV28
j_call: TRBJ1-2
cdr3_aa: CASSPDRVGYTF
cdr3_nt: TGTGCCAGCAGCCCGGACAGGGTTGGCTACACCTTC

clone_size: -
d_call: TRBD1
v_call: TRBV6-5
j_call: TRBJ1-2
cdr3_aa: CASSRQGVDGYTF
cdr3_nt: TGTGCCAGCAGTCGACAGGGTGTTGATGGCTACACCTTC

clone_size: -
d_call: -
v_call: TRBV7-2
j_call: TRBJ1-2
cdr3_aa: CASSETAYGYTF
cdr3_nt: TGTGCCAGCAGCGAGACAGCCTATGGCTACACCTTC

clone_size: -
d_call: -
v_call: TRBV7-6
j_call: TRBJ1-1
cdr3_aa: CASSARGGEAFF
cdr3_nt: TGTGCCAGCAGCGCGAGGGGGGGTGAAGCTTTCTTT

clone_size: once
d_call: -
v_call: TRBV28
j_call: TRBJ1-1
cdr3_aa: CASNSQWSWYTEAFF
cdr3_nt: TGTGCCAGCAATTCCCAGTGGTCGTGGTACACTGAAGCTTTCTTT

clone_size: -
d_call: TRBD1
v_call: TRBV29-1
j_call: TRBJ2-7
cdr3_aa: CSARLGQGDYEQYF
cdr3_nt: TGCAGCGCACGCCTGGGACAGGGGGACTACGAGCAGTACTTC

clone_size: few
d_call: -
v_call: TRBV7-8
j_call: TRBJ1-2
cdr3_aa: CASSRTEYGYTF
cdr3_nt: TGTGCCAGCAGCCGCACAGAATATGGCTACACCTTC

clone_size: -
d_call: TRBD1
v_call: TRBV25-1
j_call: TRBJ2-7
cdr3_aa: CASRGTGLGEQYF
cdr3_nt: TGTGCCAGCAGGGGGACAGGGCTTGGCGAGCAGTACTTC

clone_size: -
d_call: TRBD2
v_call: TRBV28
j_call: TRBJ2-3
cdr3_aa: CASRLAGANTDTQYF
cdr3_nt: TGTGCCAGCCGTCTAGCGGGAGCGAACACAGATACGCAGTATTTT

clone_size: -
d_call: -
v_call: TRBV6-1
j_call: TRBJ1-5
cdr3_aa: CASSVRQPAEGKPQHF
cdr3_nt: TGTGCCAGCAGTGTGAGGCAGCCCGCCGAAGGTAAGCCCCAGCATTTT

clone_size: -
d_call: TRBD1
v_call: TRBV11-2
j_call: TRBJ1-5
cdr3_aa: CASSFRTGVPYQPQHF
cdr3_nt: TGTGCCAGCAGCTTCCGGACAGGGGTCCCGTATCAGCCCCAGCATTTT

clone_size: -
d_call: TRBD2
v_call: TRBV7-2
j_call: TRBJ2-7
cdr3_aa: CASSLELAGRKQYEQYF
cdr3_nt: TGTGCCAGCAGCTTAGAACTAGCGGGGAGGAAACAATACGAGCAGTACTTC

clone_size: -
d_call: -
v_call: TRBV6-1
j_call: TRBJ2-5
cdr3_aa: CASSEAPGEQETQYF
cdr3_nt: TGTGCCAGCAGTGAAGCTCCCGGGGAGCAAGAGACCCAGTACTTC

clone_size: -
d_call: TRBD1
v_call: TRBV28
j_call: TRBJ1-3
cdr3_aa: CASSSYLGQASGNTIYF
cdr3_nt: TGTGCCAGCAGTTCCTACTTGGGACAGGCCTCTGGAAACACCATATATTTT

clone_size: -
d_call: TRBD1
v_call: TRBV7-3
j_call: TRBJ2-7
cdr3_aa: CASSLQGDRSEQYF
cdr3_nt: TGTGCCAGCAGCCTCCAAGGGGACAGGTCCGAGCAGTACTTC

clone_size: -
d_call: -
v_call: TRBV28
j_call: TRBJ1-1
cdr3_aa: CASRADRAYNTEAFF
cdr3_nt: TGTGCCAGCAGAGCAGACAGAGCCTATAACACTGAAGCTTTCTTT

clone_size: -
d_call: -
v_call: TRBV19
j_call: TRBJ1-1
cdr3_aa: CASGVGRENTEAFF
cdr3_nt: TGTGCCAGCGGGGTCGGTAGGGAAAACACTGAAGCTTTCTTT

clone_size: -
d_call: TRBD1
v_call: TRBV10-3
j_call: TRBJ1-2
cdr3_aa: CAISEPGADRGGYTF
cdr3_nt: TGTGCCATCAGTGAGCCCGGCGCGGACAGGGGGGGCTACACCTTC

clone_size: -
d_call: -
v_call: TRBV30
j_call: TRBJ1-2
cdr3_aa: CAWEVGYVNYGYTF
cdr3_nt: TGTGCCTGGGAGGTCGGGTACGTGAACTATGGCTACACCTTC

clone_size: -
d_call: TRBD1
v_call: TRBV5-4
j_call: TRBJ1-3
cdr3_aa: CASSEDRDLLGNTIYF
cdr3_nt: TGTGCCAGCAGCGAGGACAGGGACCTTCTTGGAAACACCATATATTTT

clone_size: -
d_call: -
v_call: TRBV19
j_call: TRBJ2-3
cdr3_aa: CASSSRGGPSTDTQYF
cdr3_nt: TGTGCCAGTAGTTCGAGGGGGGGCCCTAGCACAGATACGCAGTATTTT

clone_size: -
d_call: TRBD2
v_call: TRBV15
j_call: TRBJ2-1
cdr3_aa: CATSGRLAEYNEQFF
cdr3_nt: TGTGCCACCAGCGGCCGACTAGCGGAATACAATGAGCAGTTCTTC